The T cell receptor (beta chain) described here comes from a study of cytomegalovirus exposure and HLA in healthy donors. Broader study findings: Later analysis showed most CMV-associated TCR beta chains appearing HLA-restricted. Across HLA loci, a later analysis found differing TCR association rates, with DRB1 most and HLA-C fewest.

The table lists this clone with a few counts. Antigen specificity is unknown. Donors were nominally healthy when sampled, though unrecorded immune exposures were likely. The PCR was carried out with 60 Vbeta primers and 13 Jbeta primers. Here immunoSEQ multiplex PCR was the method, and the copy in TCRdb shows in-frame clones only, minus some. The sample has about 190,000 clones, about four fifths seen once. The germline V gene has CDR1 SEHNR and CDR2 FQNEAQ (reference sequence). The CDR3 has 18 residues. Unmatched junction bases numbered 20, after V lost 4 bases and J lost 8 bases. The sequencing input was PBMCs. The receptor was derived from a man aged 40-49 years in good health and CMV-seropositive. V usage is TRBV7-9 and J usage is TRBJ2-1; 7 bases are shared with TRBD1. The CDR3 here is CASSYWTGGMAFSDEQFF. The CDR3, as DNA: TGTGCCAGCAGCTACTGGACAGGAGGAATGGCTTTTAGCGATGAGCAGTTCTTC.